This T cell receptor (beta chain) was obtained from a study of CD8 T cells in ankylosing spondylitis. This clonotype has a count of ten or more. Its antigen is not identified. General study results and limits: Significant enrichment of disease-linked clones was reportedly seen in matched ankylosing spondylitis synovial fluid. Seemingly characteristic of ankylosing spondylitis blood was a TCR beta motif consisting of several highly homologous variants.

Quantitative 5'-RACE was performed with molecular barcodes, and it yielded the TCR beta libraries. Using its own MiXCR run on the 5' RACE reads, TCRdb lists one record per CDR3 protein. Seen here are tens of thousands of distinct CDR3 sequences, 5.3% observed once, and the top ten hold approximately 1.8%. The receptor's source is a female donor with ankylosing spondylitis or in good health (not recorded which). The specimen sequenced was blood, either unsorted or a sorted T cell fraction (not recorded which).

CDR3 nucleotide sequence: TGTGCCAGCAGCCGGCGGGGGGCCGGAGAAGAGACCCAGTACTTC. It yields the protein CASSRRGAGEETQYF. The chain combines TRBV9 with TRBJ2-5, with 8 bases that match TRBD2. Losses at the gene ends were 4 bases for V and 3 bases for J; bases not matched to a gene: 8. The CDR3 is 15 residues long. CDR1 is SGDLS and CDR2 is YYNGEE in the germline V gene. Full variable domain (remainder filled in from reference TRBV9 and TRBJ2-5): DSGVTQTPKHLITATGQRVTLRCSPRSGDLSVYWYQQSLDQGLQFLIQYYNGEERAKGNILERFSAQQFPDLHSELNLSSLELGDSALYFCASSRRGAGEETQYFGPGTRLLVL.